Below, 31 T cell receptor beta chains from the same sample are listed, as sequenced in a study of human CD8 memory T cell subsets (dated by TCRdb to the early 2020s). For sequencing, a NextSeq 550 was employed. A Human TCR Profiling Kit was used to prepare UMI-labeled 5' RACE TCRbeta libraries. Based on TCRdb reprocessing of the reads, there is one entry per CDR3 protein sequence, and DNA is missing. The data table for this sample lists around 10,000 distinct CDR3 sequences. The ten biggest clones cover less than 25% of the sample. Input material: CD8+ stem-like memory T cells (TSCM and TCM) sorted from PBMCs. The sample's cell subset or site label, in plain terms: stem-like memory CD8 T cells (TSTEM), CCR7+ PD-1- TIGIT-. The origin of the receptors is a human donor in good health.

Measured by frequency, this clonotype is medium-sized. The CDR3 protein is CSVSSYQHEQYF. The chain uses TRBV29-1 and TRBJ2-7. This CDR3 comprises 12 residues. Germline CDR1 reads SQVTM; CDR2 reads ANQGSEA.

CDR3 region: CASKKGESASTDTQYF. This chain links TRBV6-5 with TRBJ2-3; TCRdb calls TRBD1, which cannot be checked without DNA. There are 16 residues in the CDR3. Germline values: CDR1 MNHEY, CDR2 SVGAGI.

By frequency, this clonotype is medium-sized. The J gene is TRBJ2-1, the V gene TRBV5-1; TCRdb designates TRBD1, a call that cannot be tested without DNA. The length of the CDR3 is 19 residues. Germline CDR1 SGHRS, CDR2 YFSETQ. This CDR3 is CASSSPGTVGPRPYNEQFF.

V and J are TRBV2 and TRBJ2-7; there is no DNA to check the TCRdb D call of TRBD2. Germline values: CDR1 SNHLY, CDR2 FYNNEI. The CDR3 length is 12 residues. This CDR3 reads CASGEMRMEQYF. The full variable domain, with the rest looked up from reference TRBV2 and TRBJ2-7, is EPEVTQTPSHQVTQMGQEVILRCVPISNHLYFYWYRQILGQKVEFLVSFYNNEISEKSEIFDDQFSVERPDGSNFTLKIRSTKLEDSAMYFCASGEMRMEQYFGPGTRLTVT.

The chain recombines TRBV3-1 with TRBJ2-3. Germline-derived CDR1 and CDR2 are LGHDT and YNNKEL (reference sequence). The CDR3 sequence is 11 residues long. The CDR3 reads CASSNEDTQYF.

The V gene is TRBV5-6, the J gene TRBJ2-1. The CDR3 totals 14 residues. Per the germline V gene, CDR1 is SGHDT and CDR2 is YYEEEE. This CDR3 reads CASSLAAENNEQFF.

Frequency places this clonotype as medium-sized (0.01 to 0.1%). The CDR3 spells CAISEPTLQETQYF. The rearrangement links TRBV10-3 to TRBJ2-5. Per the germline V gene, CDR1 is ENHRY and CDR2 is SYGVKD. There are 14 residues in the CDR3.

The CDR3 spells CASSLDGGYEQYF. The chain is built from TRBV7-6 and TRBJ2-7. The CDR3 covers 13 residues. CDR1 is SGHVS, CDR2 FNYEAQ, per germline.

This clonotype registers medium-sized by frequency. The CDR3 protein is CASSPGRTNSPLHF. This chain links TRBV7-9 with TRBJ1-6; TCRdb proposes TRBD1, but this gene call is untestable without DNA. The CDR3 loop spans 14 amino acids. CDR1 is SEHNR, CDR2 FQNEAQ, per germline (reference sequence).

This clonotype counts as medium-sized by frequency. The gene calls are TRBV5-1 and TRBJ2-6; TCRdb's D gene call, TRBD1, goes unchecked for lack of DNA. Per the germline V gene, CDR1 is SGHRS and CDR2 is YFSETQ. CDR3 length equals 17 residues. The CDR3 loop is CASSPGTGMKGANVLTF.

The chain combines TRBV20-1 with TRBJ2-1; TCRdb's assignment of TRBD1 cannot be checked, as there is no DNA. The CDR3 runs to 15 residues. Germline V lookup: CDR1 DFQATT, CDR2 SNEGSKA (reference sequence). CDR3: CSARDLRGQDSEQFF.

The V call is TRBV9, the J call TRBJ2-1; the TCRdb call, TRBD1, lacks DNA for checking. CDR1 is SGDLS, CDR2 YYNGEE, per germline. This CDR3 contains 11 residues. CDR3 sequence: CASSAGGEQFF.

The chain joins TRBV29-1 to TRBJ1-2; absent DNA, TCRdb's TRBD1 call cannot be checked. The CDR3 is 13 residues long. Germline CDR1 is SQVTM and CDR2 is ANQGSEA. The CDR3 loop is CSVGQGEFYGYTF.

The chain carries TRBV18 and TRBJ2-1; the D call from TCRdb, TRBD2, cannot be confirmed without DNA. The CDR3 sequence is 18 residues long. Looked up from germline, CDR1 is KGHSH and CDR2 is LQKENI. CDR3 protein: CASSRGGLAVSSYNEQFF.

This sequence joins TRBV4-3 and TRBJ2-7. CDR3 length: 15 residues. From germline, CDR1 is LGHNA and CDR2 YSLEER. The CDR3: CASSQVRLESYEQYF.

The chain is built from TRBV7-9 and TRBJ2-7; with no DNA, the TCRdb D assignment of TRBD1 cannot be verified. The CDR3 contains 13 residues. The germline gives CDR1 SEHNR, CDR2 FQNEAQ (reference sequence). The CDR3 loop reads CASSPAGAHEQYF.

The V call is TRBV20-1, the J call TRBJ2-7; TCRdb returns TRBD2, unconfirmable since there is no DNA. The CDR3 loop spans 12 amino acids. Germline CDR1 and CDR2: DFQATT and SNEGSKA (reference sequence). Here the CDR3 reads CSAPDYSYEQYF.

The chain recombines TRBV27 with TRBJ2-1. The CDR3 is made up of 16 amino acids. Germline assignment: CDR1 MNHEY and CDR2 SMNVEV (reference sequence). CDR3 loop: CASSLSRTDRYNEQFF.

This clonotype is labeled medium-sized based on frequency. The chain recombines TRBV13 with TRBJ2-3. The V gene's germline CDR1 is PRHDT and CDR2 FYEKMQ (reference sequence). The CDR3 is 16 amino acids. This chain's CDR3 is CASSPGLADFTDTQYF. Filled out from reference TRBV13 and TRBJ2-3, the complete variable domain reads AAGVIQSPRHLIKEKRETATLKCYPIPRHDTVYWYQQGPGQDPQFLISFYEKMQSDKGSIPDRFSAQQFSDYHSELNMSSLELGDSALYFCASSPGLADFTDTQYFGPGTRLTVL.

The chain combines TRBV4-3 with TRBJ2-1; the D gene TCRdb calls, TRBD2, cannot be checked with no DNA. The CDR3 totals 15 residues. The germline gives CDR1 LGHNA, CDR2 YSLEER. Here the CDR3 reads CASSPSGRRDNEQFF.

The genes are TRBV11-3 and TRBJ2-5; TCRdb calls TRBD2, which cannot be checked without DNA. The CDR3 has 16 residues. The germline V gene has CDR1 SGHNT and CDR2 YENEEA. CDR3 sequence reads: CASSSPGTSGAKTQYF.

Judged by frequency, this clonotype is medium-sized. The chain joins TRBV27 to TRBJ2-2. Germline V gene sequence: CDR1 MNHEY, CDR2 SMNVEV (reference sequence). The CDR3 loop spans 13 amino acids. CDR3 residues: CASSLGVTGELFF.

The J gene is TRBJ2-7, the V gene TRBV20-1. The germline V gene encodes CDR1 DFQATT and CDR2 SNEGSKA (reference sequence). The CDR3 runs 13 residues. CDR3 sequence reads: CSVLNRGSGEQYF.

V and J are TRBV10-3 and TRBJ2-1. This CDR3 has 12 amino acids. Per the germline V gene, CDR1 is ENHRY and CDR2 is SYGVKD. The CDR3 sequence is CAISEDNNEQFF.

The chain recombines TRBV28 with TRBJ2-1; the TRBD1 assignment by TCRdb is unverifiable without DNA. The germline gives CDR1 MDHEN, CDR2 SYDVKM. This CDR3 has 16 amino acids. CDR3 sequence reads: CASSFSQGRRYNEQFF.

This chain connects TRBV5-1 to TRBJ2-3; TCRdb returns TRBD2, unconfirmable since there is no DNA. Germline CDR1 SGHRS, CDR2 YFSETQ. This CDR3 is 15 amino acids long. The chain's CDR3 is CASSWLAGSPDTQYF.

The V and J genes are TRBV12-3 or TRBV12-4 and TRBJ2-7; TCRdb names TRBD2, which stays unverified in the absence of DNA. The CDR3 is made up of 12 amino acids. This chain's CDR3 is CASRLGSYEQYF.

The V call is TRBV6-2 or TRBV6-3, the J call TRBJ2-7. In germline, CDR1 is MNHEY, CDR2 SVGEGT. This CDR3 comprises 13 residues. CDR3 region: CASRPGASYEQYF.

The J gene is TRBJ2-3, the V gene TRBV7-2; TCRdb returns TRBD1, unconfirmable since there is no DNA. CDR3 length: 15 amino acids. Germline CDR1 reads SGHTA; CDR2 reads FQGNSA. The CDR3: CASSLFGGSGDTQYF.

J is TRBJ2-7 and V is TRBV3-1; absent DNA, TCRdb's TRBD2 call cannot be checked. CDR3 length: 16 amino acids. Germline CDR1 is LGHDT and CDR2 is YNNKEL (reference sequence). The CDR3 sequence is CASSQPTGLRQYEQYF.

This clonotype is identified as medium-sized (0.01 to 0.1%) from frequency. This CDR3 is CATSEKGRGGELFF. The genes are TRBV24-1 and TRBJ2-2; TCRdb gives TRBD1 as the D gene, but with no DNA this cannot be confirmed. The CDR3 runs 14 residues. Germline lookup yields CDR1 KGHDR and CDR2 SFDVKD.